This is a list of T cell receptor beta chains from one sample in a study of long-term antiretroviral therapy in people with HIV. Generated by immunoSEQ multiplex PCR, the TCRdb table keeps only in-frame clones and is missing some. The sample has around 32,000 clones; 70% to 90% are singletons. Specimen: unsorted PBMCs, collected 3.2 years before starting antiretroviral therapy. These receptors were taken from a man in his fifties or sixties with HIV. Each CDR3 is given with its conserved first and last residue. The order of the fields is D gene, clone size, V gene, J gene, CDR3 protein, CDR3 DNA. D genes are given only for firm matches. Some rows have no size entry. The others give once, few or many, or a class for an expanded clone.

TRBD2	NA	TRBV7-8	TRBJ2-7	CASSLVRGGYEQYF	TGTGCCAGCAGCTTAGTGCGGGGGGGCTACGAGCAGTACTTC
NA	NA	TRBV9	TRBJ2-1	CASSVETYNEQFF	TGTGCCAGCAGCGTAGAAACTTACAATGAGCAGTTCTTC
NA	NA	TRBV15	TRBJ2-7	CATSRELGQNYEQYF	TGTGCCACCAGCAGAGAGCTCGGACAGAACTACGAGCAGTACTTC
NA	NA	TRBV7-9	TRBJ2-5	CASSLYGEETQYF	TGTGCCAGCAGCTTGTACGGGGAAGAGACCCAGTACTTC
NA	NA	TRBV4-1	TRBJ2-3	CASSQESSPSTDTQYF	TGCGCCAGCAGCCAAGAGTCGTCCCCTAGCACAGATACGCAGTATTTT
NA	NA	TRBV11-2	TRBJ1-6	CPGGDALSYNSPLHF	TGCCCGGGGGGGGACGCCCTTTCCTATAATTCACCCCTCCACTTT
NA	NA	TRBV15	TRBJ1-2	CATRVGASSEYSNYGYTF	TGTGCCACCCGGGTGGGGGCGTCCTCAGAATATTCTAACTATGGCTACACCTTC
TRBD2	NA	TRBV5-4	TRBJ2-5	CASSPGGGTSETQYF	TGTGCCAGCAGCCCGGGAGGTGGGACTAGTGAGACCCAGTACTTC
NA	once	TRBV5-1	TRBJ1-1	CASSLRGGTEAFF	TGCGCCAGCAGCTTGCGCGGGGGCACTGAAGCTTTCTTT
TRBD1	NA	TRBV27	TRBJ1-2	CASSLLIAGGAFGYTF	TGTGCCAGCAGTTTACTTATCGCAGGGGGCGCGTTTGGCTACACCTTC
TRBD1	NA	TRBV27	TRBJ2-1	CASKPRTGVNNEQFF	TGTGCCAGCAAACCTAGGACAGGGGTTAATAATGAGCAGTTCTTC
NA	once	TRBV7-9	TRBJ1-1	CASSLEGARGTEAFF	TGTGCCAGCAGCTTAGAAGGGGCCCGCGGCACTGAAGCTTTCTTT
NA	NA	TRBV5-5	TRBJ2-7	CASSSPRTGYEQYF	TGTGCCAGCAGCTCCCCGAGGACGGGCTACGAGCAGTACTTC
NA	NA	TRBV25-1	TRBJ1-2	CASSEFVAGYTF	TGTGCCAGCAGTGAATTCGTGGCCGGCTACACCTTC
NA	few	TRBV29-1	TRBJ2-6	CSVETDVDSGANVLTF	TGCAGCGTTGAAACAGATGTAGACTCTGGGGCCAACGTCCTGACTTTC
NA	NA	TRBV5-1	TRBJ1-1	CASSEKAENTEAFF	TGCGCCAGCAGCGAGAAAGCGGAGAACACTGAAGCTTTCTTT
NA	NA	TRBV5-1	TRBJ2-2	CASSLSYSNTGELFF	TGCGCCAGCAGCTTGTCCTACTCGAACACCGGGGAGCTGTTTTTT
NA	NA	TRBV6-5	TRBJ2-4	CASRRAARAKNIQYF	TGTGCCAGCAGAAGGGCCGCGCGCGCCAAAAACATTCAGTACTTC
NA	NA	TRBV9	TRBJ2-7	CASSVVQTRVSYEQYF	TGTGCCAGCAGCGTAGTGCAGACTAGGGTCTCCTACGAGCAGTACTTC